The clone carrying this TCR beta chain appeared many times. Antigen: not known. The DNA ends 3 residues before the CDR3 does, and the rest of the CDR3 is filled in from the germline J gene. Germline V gives CDR1 GTSNPN, CDR2 SVGIG (reference sequence). V was pared by 6 bases and J by 4 bases, with 11 bases of the junction left unmatched. The CDR3 has 14 residues. The data originate from a study of T cell clonality in common variable immunodeficiency. General study findings and limits: Reportedly, TCR beta sequences from common variable immunodeficiency showed fewer deletions and N-nucleotide insertions. T cell subpopulation sequencing would be needed to explain CVID clonality. Compared with controls, CVID subjects had fewer shared TCRbeta clones.

TCRdb's table, derived via immunoSEQ multiplex PCR, lists solely in-frame clones and lacks some. There are 40,000 to 45,000 clones in the sample, none observed a single time. The specimen sequenced was peripheral blood mononuclear cells. The rearrangement uses TRBV30 and TRBJ2-7; TRBD2 agrees at 8 bases. This TCR was recovered from a person between 18 and 75 years old in good health. The part of the CDR3 DNA that was read is TGTGCCTGCTCTCCGGGACTAGGCCTTTACGAG. Its translation: CACSPGLGLYE. The entire CDR3 protein reads CACSPGLGLYEQYF.